The present TCR beta chain was sequenced within a study of blood T cell repertoires in COVID-19. Whole-study context: From T cells, B-cell-depleted T cells, or PBMCs came the material, which was cDNA or gDNA.

Authors' data handling: Amplification with reference gene primers provided the estimates of nucleated cell counts. Assay used: immunoSEQ multiplex PCR; TCRdb lists only in-frame clones, some missing. V, J and clone size are those of that table, while D and trimming were read from the DNA. The data hold 200,000 to 300,000 clones, with 84% observed a single time. Sequencing used peripheral blood. The sequence was collected from a woman aged 40 to 50 who had recovered from COVID-19.

The CDR3 DNA follows: TGCAGTGCTAGTGCAGGGGGCGGATATAATTCACCCCTCCACTTT. As protein: CSASAGGGYNSPLHF. This sequence joins TRBV20-1 and TRBJ1-6; 8 positions match TRBD1. The CDR3 is 15 residues long. Trimming took 3 bases from V and 4 from J; bases not matched to a gene: 5. CDR1 is DFQATT, CDR2 SNEGSKA, per germline (reference sequence).